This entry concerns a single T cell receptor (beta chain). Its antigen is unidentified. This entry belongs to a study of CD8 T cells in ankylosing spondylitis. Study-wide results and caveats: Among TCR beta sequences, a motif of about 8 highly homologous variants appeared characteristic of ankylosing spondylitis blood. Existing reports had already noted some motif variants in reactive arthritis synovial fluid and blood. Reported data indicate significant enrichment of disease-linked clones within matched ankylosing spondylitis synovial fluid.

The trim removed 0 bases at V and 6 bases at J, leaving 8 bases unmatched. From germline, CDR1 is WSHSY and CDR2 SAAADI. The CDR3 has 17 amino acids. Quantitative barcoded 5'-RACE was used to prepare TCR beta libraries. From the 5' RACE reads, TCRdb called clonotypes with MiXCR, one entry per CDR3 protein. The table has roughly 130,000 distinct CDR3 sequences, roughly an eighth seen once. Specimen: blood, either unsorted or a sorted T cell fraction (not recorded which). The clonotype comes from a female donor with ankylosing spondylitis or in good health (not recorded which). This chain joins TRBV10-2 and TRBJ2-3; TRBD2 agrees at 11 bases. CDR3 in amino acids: CASSESVLAGGWDTQYF. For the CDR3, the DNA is TGCGCCAGCAGTGAGTCGGTCCTAGCGGGAGGTTGGGATACGCAGTATTTT.